This is a list of T cell receptor beta chains from one sample in a study of T cells in Graves' hyperthyroidism and ophthalmopathy. TCRdb redid the calling of the multiplex PCR reads with MiXCR, one entry per CDR3 protein. The repertoire consists of 700,000 to 950,000 distinct CDR3 sequences, with 35% occurring once and the leading ten covering roughly 30%. Sequencing input: blood. Receptors originate from a woman between 35 and 50 years old with Graves' hyperthyroidism. CDR3s include the opening cysteine and the closing phenylalanine or tryptophan. Fields, in order: D gene, clone size, J gene, V gene, CDR3 protein, CDR3 DNA. The D gene is left open where the match is weak. Not every row has a clone size; where given, it reads once, few, many or a size class.

d_call: -; clone_size: -; j_call: TRBJ1-1; v_call: TRBV7-2; cdr3_aa: CASSVNGGVETEAFF; cdr3_nt: TGTGCCAGCAGCGTTAACGGAGGGGTGGAGACTGAAGCTTTCTTT
d_call: -; clone_size: -; j_call: TRBJ1-2; v_call: TRBV6-1; cdr3_aa: CASKEGLYYGYTF; cdr3_nt: TGTGCCAGCAAGGAAGGGCTTTACTATGGCTACACCTTC
d_call: -; clone_size: -; j_call: TRBJ1-2; v_call: TRBV19; cdr3_aa: CASSTRGGNYGYTF; cdr3_nt: TGTGCCAGTAGTACCCGGGGGGGTAACTATGGCTACACCTTC
d_call: -; clone_size: -; j_call: TRBJ2-7; v_call: TRBV19; cdr3_aa: CASTGPRSYEQYF; cdr3_nt: TGTGCCAGTACAGGGCCGCGCTCCTACGAGCAGTACTTC
d_call: -; clone_size: -; j_call: TRBJ1-1; v_call: TRBV7-8; cdr3_aa: CASRAILNTEAFF; cdr3_nt: TGTGCCAGCAGAGCCATCTTGAACACTGAAGCTTTCTTT
d_call: -; clone_size: -; j_call: TRBJ2-2; v_call: TRBV10-3; cdr3_aa: CAISLVNTGELFF; cdr3_nt: TGTGCCATCAGTTTGGTCAACACCGGGGAGCTGTTTTTT
d_call: TRBD1; clone_size: once; j_call: TRBJ1-1; v_call: TRBV10-2; cdr3_aa: CASSPMGQGIGEAFF; cdr3_nt: TGTGCCAGCTCACCGATGGGACAGGGAATCGGTGAAGCTTTCTTT
d_call: -; clone_size: -; j_call: TRBJ1-1; v_call: TRBV7-2; cdr3_aa: CASSAGRLTKAFF; cdr3_nt: TGTGCCAGCAGCGCGGGACGGCTAACTAAAGCTTTCTTT
d_call: -; clone_size: -; j_call: TRBJ1-4; v_call: TRBV12-3/TRBV12-4; cdr3_aa: CASSRPGGLNEKLFF; cdr3_nt: TGTGCCAGCAGTCGGCCGGGGGGGCTTAATGAAAAACTGTTTTTT
d_call: -; clone_size: few; j_call: TRBJ2-5; v_call: TRBV7-9; cdr3_aa: CASSATLVKETQYF; cdr3_nt: TGTGCCAGCAGCGCCACACTAGTGAAAGAGACCCAGTACTTC
d_call: TRBD1; clone_size: once; j_call: TRBJ1-1; v_call: TRBV25-1; cdr3_aa: CASSLFHRGRNTEAFF; cdr3_nt: TGTGCCAGCAGTTTATTCCACAGGGGTCGGAACACTGAAGCTTTCTTT
d_call: TRBD1; clone_size: -; j_call: TRBJ1-2; v_call: TRBV10-3; cdr3_aa: CATKATGVYGYTF; cdr3_nt: TGTGCCACCAAGGCGACAGGGGTCTATGGCTACACCTTC
d_call: TRBD2; clone_size: many; j_call: TRBJ2-5; v_call: TRBV29-1; cdr3_aa: CSVNGDRGVDETQYF; cdr3_nt: TGCAGCGTGAACGGCGACCGGGGGGTAGACGAGACCCAGTACTTC
d_call: -; clone_size: many; j_call: TRBJ1-2; v_call: TRBV20-1; cdr3_aa: CSARANTGLSTGGYTF; cdr3_nt: TGCAGTGCTAGGGCCAATACAGGTTTAAGTACCGGTGGCTACACCTTC
d_call: -; clone_size: few; j_call: TRBJ2-7; v_call: TRBV2; cdr3_aa: CASSEGLGVPYEQYF; cdr3_nt: TGTGCCAGCAGTGAAGGGCTGGGAGTACCATACGAGCAGTACTTC
d_call: TRBD1; clone_size: few; j_call: TRBJ1-5; v_call: TRBV12-3/TRBV12-4; cdr3_aa: CASTSGGQPQHF; cdr3_nt: TGTGCCAGCACCTCAGGGGGCCAGCCCCAGCATTTT
d_call: -; clone_size: large; j_call: TRBJ1-4; v_call: TRBV10-3; cdr3_aa: CAISEARLIREKLFF; cdr3_nt: TGTGCCATCAGTGAGGCCAGGTTAATAAGGGAAAAACTGTTTTTT
d_call: -; clone_size: few; j_call: TRBJ1-2; v_call: TRBV6-5; cdr3_aa: CASSEVLARRGNGYTF; cdr3_nt: TGTGCCAGCAGTGAAGTTTTAGCCCGTCGAGGAAATGGCTACACCTTC